This TCR beta chain was recovered during a study of T cell repertoires in cytomegalovirus infection. TCRdb processed the reads anew with MiXCR; each CDR3 protein has one entry. The sample lists approximately 600,000 distinct CDR3 sequences, 40% occurring once. Worth noting for this clonotype: Its antigen is still unknown.

The CDR3 runs 12 residues. CDR1 is LGHDT and CDR2 is YNNKEL in the germline V gene (reference sequence). V lost 4 bases and J 8 bases, leaving 8 bases between the germline ends. The sequence derives from a human donor in good health (CMV status not recorded). Some clones in this sample may be carry-over from other donors' samples. The sample here was cultured PBMCs, taken from culture after CMV antigen stimulation. The V gene is TRBV3-1, the J gene TRBJ2-2, with no clear D. In nucleotides, the CDR3 is TGTGCCAGCAGCCCCCTTAGGGGGGAGCTGTTTTTT. It specifies CASSPLRGELFF.